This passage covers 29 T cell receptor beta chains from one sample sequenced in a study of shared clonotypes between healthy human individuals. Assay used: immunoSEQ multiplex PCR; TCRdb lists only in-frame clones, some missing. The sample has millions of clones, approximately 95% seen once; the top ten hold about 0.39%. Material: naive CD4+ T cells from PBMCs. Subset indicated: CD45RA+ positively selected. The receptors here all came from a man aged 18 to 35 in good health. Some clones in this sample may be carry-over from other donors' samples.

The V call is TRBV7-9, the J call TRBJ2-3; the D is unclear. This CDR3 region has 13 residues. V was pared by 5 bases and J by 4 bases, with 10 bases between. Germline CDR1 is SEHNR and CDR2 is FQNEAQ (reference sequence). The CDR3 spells CASSSTRADTQYF. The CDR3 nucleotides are TGTGCCAGCAGCAGTACCAGAGCAGATACGCAGTATTTT.

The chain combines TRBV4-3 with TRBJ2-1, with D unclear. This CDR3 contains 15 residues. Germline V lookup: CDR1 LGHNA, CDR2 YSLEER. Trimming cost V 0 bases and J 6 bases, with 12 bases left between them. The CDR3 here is CASSQDFLGSNEQFF. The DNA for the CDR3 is TGCGCCAGCAGCCAAGATTTCTTAGGGTCCAATGAGCAGTTCTTC.

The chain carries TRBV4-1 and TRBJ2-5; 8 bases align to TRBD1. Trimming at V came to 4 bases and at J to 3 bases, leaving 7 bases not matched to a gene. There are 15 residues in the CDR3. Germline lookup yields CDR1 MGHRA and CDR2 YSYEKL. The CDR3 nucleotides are TGCGCCAGCAGCCGCCTAAACAGGGGGGAAGAGACCCAGTACTTC. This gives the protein CASSRLNRGEETQYF.

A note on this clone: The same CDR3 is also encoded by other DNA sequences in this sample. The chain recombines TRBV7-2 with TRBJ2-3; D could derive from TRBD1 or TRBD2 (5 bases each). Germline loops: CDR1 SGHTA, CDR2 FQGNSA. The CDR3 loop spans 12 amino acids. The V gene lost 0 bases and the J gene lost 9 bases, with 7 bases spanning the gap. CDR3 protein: CASSLARDTQYF. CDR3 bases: TGTGCCAGCAGCTTAGCACGGGACACGCAGTATTTT.

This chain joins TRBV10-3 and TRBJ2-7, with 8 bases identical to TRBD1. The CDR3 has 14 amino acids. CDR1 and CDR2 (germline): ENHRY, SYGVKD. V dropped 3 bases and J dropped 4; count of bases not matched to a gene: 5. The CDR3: CAISDLDRGYEQYF. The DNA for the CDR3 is TGTGCCATCAGTGACCTTGACAGGGGTTACGAGCAGTACTTC.

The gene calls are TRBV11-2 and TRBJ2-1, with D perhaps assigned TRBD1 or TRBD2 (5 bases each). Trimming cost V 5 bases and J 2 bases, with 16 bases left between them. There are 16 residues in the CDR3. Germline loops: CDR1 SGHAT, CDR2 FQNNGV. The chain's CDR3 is CASSGHVGGAYNEQFF. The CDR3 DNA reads TGTGCCAGCAGCGGACATGTCGGAGGCGCCTACAATGAGCAGTTCTTC.

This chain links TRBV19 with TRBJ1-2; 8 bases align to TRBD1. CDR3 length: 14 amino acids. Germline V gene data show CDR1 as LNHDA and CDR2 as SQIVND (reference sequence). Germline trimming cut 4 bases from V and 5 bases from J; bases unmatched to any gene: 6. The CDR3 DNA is TGTGCCAGTAGTACTCGGGACAGGTCTTATGGCTACACCTTC. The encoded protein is CASSTRDRSYGYTF.

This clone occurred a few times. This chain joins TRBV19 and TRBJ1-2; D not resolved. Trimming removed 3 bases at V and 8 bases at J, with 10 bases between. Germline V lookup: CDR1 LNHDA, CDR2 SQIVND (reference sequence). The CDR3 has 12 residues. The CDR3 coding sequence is TGTGCCAGTAGTATTCTGGGGTTCGGCTACACCTTC. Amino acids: CASSILGFGYTF.

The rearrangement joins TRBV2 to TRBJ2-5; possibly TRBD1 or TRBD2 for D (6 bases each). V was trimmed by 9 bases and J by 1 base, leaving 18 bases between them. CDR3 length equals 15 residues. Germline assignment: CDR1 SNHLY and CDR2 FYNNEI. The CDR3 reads CASQTRTGAQETQYF. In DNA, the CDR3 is TGTGCCAGTCAGACAAGGACGGGGGCCCAAGAGACCCAGTACTTC.

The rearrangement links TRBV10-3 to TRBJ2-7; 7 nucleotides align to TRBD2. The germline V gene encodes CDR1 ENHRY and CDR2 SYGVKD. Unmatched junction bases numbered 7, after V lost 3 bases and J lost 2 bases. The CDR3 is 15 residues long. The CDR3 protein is CAISDIASGTYEQYF. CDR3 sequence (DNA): TGTGCCATCAGTGACATTGCTAGCGGAACCTACGAGCAGTACTTC.

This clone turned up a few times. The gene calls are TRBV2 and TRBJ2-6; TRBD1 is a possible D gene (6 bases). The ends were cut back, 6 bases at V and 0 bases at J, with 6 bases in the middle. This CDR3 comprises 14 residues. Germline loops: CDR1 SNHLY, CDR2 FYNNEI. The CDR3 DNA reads TGTGCCAGCAGGGACAGCTCTGGGGCCAACGTCCTGACTTTC. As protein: CASRDSSGANVLTF.

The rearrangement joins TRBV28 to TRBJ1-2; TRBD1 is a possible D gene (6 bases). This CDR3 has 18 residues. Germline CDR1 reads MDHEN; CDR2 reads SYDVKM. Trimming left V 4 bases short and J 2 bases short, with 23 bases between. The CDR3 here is CASSSPGQGRAGNYGYTF. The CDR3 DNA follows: TGTGCCAGCAGTTCCCCGGGGCAGGGGAGGGCGGGCAACTATGGCTACACCTTC.

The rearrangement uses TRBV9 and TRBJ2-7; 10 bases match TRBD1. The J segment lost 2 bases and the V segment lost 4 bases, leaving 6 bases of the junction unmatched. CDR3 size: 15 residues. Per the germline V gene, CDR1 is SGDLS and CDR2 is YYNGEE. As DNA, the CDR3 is TGTGCCAGCAGCTCAAGACAGGGGGCCGCCTACGAGCAGTACTTC. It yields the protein CASSSRQGAAYEQYF.

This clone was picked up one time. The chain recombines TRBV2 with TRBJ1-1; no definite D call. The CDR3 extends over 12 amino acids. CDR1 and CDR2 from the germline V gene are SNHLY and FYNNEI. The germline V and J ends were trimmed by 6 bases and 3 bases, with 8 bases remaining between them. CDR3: CASRNIYTEAFF. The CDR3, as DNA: TGTGCCAGCAGGAACATATACACTGAAGCTTTCTTT.

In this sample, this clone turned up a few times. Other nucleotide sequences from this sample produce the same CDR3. The CDR3 region is CSVETVNTEAFF. In DNA form, the CDR3 reads TGCAGCGTTGAGACTGTGAACACTGAAGCTTTCTTT. V gene TRBV29-1 combines with J gene TRBJ1-1; D unresolved. Germline CDR1 and CDR2: SQVTM and ANQGSEA. This CDR3 contains 12 residues. V shed 3 bases and J shed 0 bases, with 5 bases lying between them.

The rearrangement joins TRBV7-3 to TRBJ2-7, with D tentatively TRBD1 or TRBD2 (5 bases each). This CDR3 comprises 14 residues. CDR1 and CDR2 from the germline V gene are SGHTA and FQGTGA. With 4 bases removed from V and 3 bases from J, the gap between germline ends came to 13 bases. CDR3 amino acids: CASSSGPTLYEQYF. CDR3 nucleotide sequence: TGTGCCAGCAGCTCGGGACCTACCCTCTACGAGCAGTACTTC.

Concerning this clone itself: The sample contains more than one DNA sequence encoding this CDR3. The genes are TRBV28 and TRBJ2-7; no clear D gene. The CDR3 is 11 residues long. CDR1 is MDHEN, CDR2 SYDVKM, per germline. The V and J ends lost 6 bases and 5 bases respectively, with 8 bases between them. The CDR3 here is CASSSLHEQYF. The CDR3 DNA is TGTGCCAGCAGCTCCCTACACGAGCAGTACTTC.

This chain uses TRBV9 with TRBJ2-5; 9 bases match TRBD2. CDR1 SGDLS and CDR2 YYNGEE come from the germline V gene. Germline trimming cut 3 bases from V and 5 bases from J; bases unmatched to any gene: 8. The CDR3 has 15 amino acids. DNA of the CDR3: TGTGCCAGCAGCGAGACTAGCGGACCGCCTGAGACCCAGTACTTC. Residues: CASSETSGPPETQYF. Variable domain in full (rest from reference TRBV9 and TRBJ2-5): DSGVTQTPKHLITATGQRVTLRCSPRSGDLSVYWYQQSLDQGLQFLIQYYNGEERAKGNILERFSAQQFPDLHSELNLSSLELGDSALYFCASSETSGPPETQYFGPGTRLLVL.

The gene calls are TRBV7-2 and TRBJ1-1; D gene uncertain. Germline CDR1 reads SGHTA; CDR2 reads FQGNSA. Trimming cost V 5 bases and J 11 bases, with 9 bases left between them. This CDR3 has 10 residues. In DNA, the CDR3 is TGTGCCAGCAGCCCGGTAGTGGCTTTCTTT. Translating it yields CASSPVVAFF.

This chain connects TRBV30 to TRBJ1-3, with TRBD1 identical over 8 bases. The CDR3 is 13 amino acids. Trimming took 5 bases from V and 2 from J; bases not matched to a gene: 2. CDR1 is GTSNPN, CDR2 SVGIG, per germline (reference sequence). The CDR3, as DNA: TGTGCCTGGCAGGGGGCTCCTGGAAACACCATATATTTT. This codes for CAWQGAPGNTIYF.

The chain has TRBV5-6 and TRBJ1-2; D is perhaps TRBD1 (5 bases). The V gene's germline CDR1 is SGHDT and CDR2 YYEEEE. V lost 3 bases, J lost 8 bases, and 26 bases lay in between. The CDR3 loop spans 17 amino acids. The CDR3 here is CASSYGLTRDDPDGYTF. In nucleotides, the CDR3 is TGTGCCAGCAGCTATGGCTTGACGAGGGACGACCCGGACGGCTACACCTTC.

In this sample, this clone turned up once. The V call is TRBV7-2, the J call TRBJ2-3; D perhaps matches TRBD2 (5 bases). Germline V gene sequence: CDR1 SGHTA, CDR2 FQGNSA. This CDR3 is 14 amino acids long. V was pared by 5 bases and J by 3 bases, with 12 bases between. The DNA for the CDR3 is TGTGCCAGCAGCCCATCGGGGTTTACAGATACGCAGTATTTT. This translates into CASSPSGFTDTQYF.

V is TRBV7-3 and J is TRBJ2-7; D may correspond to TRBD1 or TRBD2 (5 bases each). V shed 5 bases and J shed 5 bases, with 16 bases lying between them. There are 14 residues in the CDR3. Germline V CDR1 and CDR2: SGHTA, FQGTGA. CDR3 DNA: TGTGCCAGCAGCCTCAGGGCCGCGGGCGACGAGCAGTACTTC. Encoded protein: CASSLRAAGDEQYF.

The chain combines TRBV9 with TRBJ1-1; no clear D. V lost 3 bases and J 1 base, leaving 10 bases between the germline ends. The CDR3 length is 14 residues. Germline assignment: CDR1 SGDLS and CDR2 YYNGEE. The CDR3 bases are TGTGCCAGCAGCGCCCGGGCCCCGAACACTGAAGCTTTCTTT. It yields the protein CASSARAPNTEAFF.

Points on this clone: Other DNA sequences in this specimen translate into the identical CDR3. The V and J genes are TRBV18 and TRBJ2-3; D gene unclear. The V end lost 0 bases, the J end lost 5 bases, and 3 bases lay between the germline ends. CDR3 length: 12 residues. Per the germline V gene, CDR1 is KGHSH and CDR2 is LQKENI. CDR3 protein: CASSPPLDTQYF. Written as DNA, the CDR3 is TGTGCCAGCTCACCACCTCTAGATACGCAGTATTTT.

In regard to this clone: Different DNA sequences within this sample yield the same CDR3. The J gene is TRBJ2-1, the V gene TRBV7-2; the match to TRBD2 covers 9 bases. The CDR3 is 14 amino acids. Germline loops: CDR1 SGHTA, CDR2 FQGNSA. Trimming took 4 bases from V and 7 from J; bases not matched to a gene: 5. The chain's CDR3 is CASSSGLARNEQFF. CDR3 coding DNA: TGTGCCAGCAGCTCCGGACTAGCGAGGAATGAGCAGTTCTTC.

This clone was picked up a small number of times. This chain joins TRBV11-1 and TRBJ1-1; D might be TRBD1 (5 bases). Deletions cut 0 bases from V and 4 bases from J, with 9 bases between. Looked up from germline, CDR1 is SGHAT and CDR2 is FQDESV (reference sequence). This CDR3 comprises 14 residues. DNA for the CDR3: TGTGCCAGCAGCTTAGCAAGAAGGGGCACTGAAGCTTTCTTT. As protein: CASSLARRGTEAFF. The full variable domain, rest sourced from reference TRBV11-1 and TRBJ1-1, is EAEVAQSPRYKITEKSQAVAFWCDPISGHATLYWYRQILGQGPELLVQFQDESVVDDSQLPKDRFSAERLKGVDSTLKIQPAELGDSAMYLCASSLARRGTEAFFGQGTRLTVV.

In nucleotides, the CDR3 is TGCGCCAGCAGCTTGCATGTCAGCCAAAGTTATGGCTACACCTTC. This sequence encodes CASSLHVSQSYGYTF. This chain joins TRBV5-1 and TRBJ1-2; unclear D gene. CDR1 SGHRS and CDR2 YFSETQ come from the germline V gene. The V gene lost 1 base and the J gene lost 5 bases, with 15 bases spanning the gap. This CDR3 is 15 amino acids long.

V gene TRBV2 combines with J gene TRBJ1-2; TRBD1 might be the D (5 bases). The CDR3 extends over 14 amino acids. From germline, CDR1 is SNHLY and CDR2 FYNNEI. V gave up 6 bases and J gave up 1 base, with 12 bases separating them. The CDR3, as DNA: TGTGCCAGCAGCGACAGCTCTTATAACTATGGCTACACCTTC. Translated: CASSDSSYNYGYTF.